The source of this T cell receptor beta chain is a study of CD4 T cell repertoires in COVID-19. This clone was found once. Germline V gives CDR1 SGHTS, CDR2 YDEGEE. The CDR3 covers 12 residues. V was shortened by 4 bases and J by 5 bases, with 9 bases between the two germline ends. The table came from immunoSEQ multiplex PCR; TCRdb's copy has only in-frame clones and leaves some out. This table holds approximately 75,000 clones, roughly 80% found once. Specimen: CD4+ T cells from peripheral blood, collected after recovery from COVID-19. The V gene is TRBV5-8, the J gene TRBJ2-5; D not certain. The sequence was collected from a human donor who had COVID-19. CDR3 sequence reads: CASSLLGETQYF. The DNA for the CDR3 is TGTGCCAGCAGCCTGTTAGGGGAGACCCAGTACTTC. Together with reference TRBV5-8 and TRBJ2-5, the CDR3 gives the full variable domain: EAGVTQSPTHLIKTRGQQATLRCSPISGHTSVYWYQQALGLGLQFLLWYDEGEERNRGNFPPRFSGRQFPNYSSELNVNALELEDSALYLCASSLLGETQYFGPGTRLLVL.